The 31 T cell receptor beta chains presented below share a single source sample, sequenced in a study of blood T cell repertoires in COVID-19. The table came from immunoSEQ multiplex PCR; TCRdb's copy has only in-frame clones and leaves some out. The table includes 220,000 or so clones, more than 75% detected once. Sequencing was done on a sample of PBMCs or T cells enriched from blood (not recorded which). Receptors originate from a woman aged 50 to 60 who had recovered from COVID-19.

The chain couples TRBV5-1 to TRBJ2-1; the match to TRBD1 covers 7 bases. There are 14 residues in the CDR3. Germline CDR1 SGHRS, CDR2 YFSETQ. J was trimmed by 3 bases and V by 3 bases; bases with no gene match: 3. The CDR3 reads CASSSGQLYNEQFF. CDR3 nucleotides: TGCGCCAGCAGCTCGGGACAGCTCTACAATGAGCAGTTCTTC.

The rearrangement uses TRBV7-3 and TRBJ2-1; the match to TRBD2 covers 9 bases. Germline CDR1 and CDR2: SGHTA and FQGTGA. CDR3 length: 17 residues. Unmatched junction bases numbered 12, after V lost 8 bases and J lost 1 base. The CDR3 protein is CASSRRGGRESYNEQFF. The DNA for the CDR3 is TGTGCCAGCTCCCGGCGGGGGGGCCGGGAGTCCTACAATGAGCAGTTCTTC.

The chain has TRBV18 and TRBJ2-7, with 10 bases fitting TRBD2. The CDR3 runs to 19 residues. Germline V CDR1 and CDR2: KGHSH, LQKENI. The V gene end was trimmed by 0 bases and the J gene end by 0 bases; junction bases not matched to a gene: 11. CDR3 region: CASSPPPKLAGPSSYEQYF. CDR3 DNA: TGTGCCAGCTCACCACCTCCGAAACTAGCGGGGCCTAGCTCCTACGAGCAGTACTTC. The whole variable domain, remainder taken from reference TRBV18 and TRBJ2-7, is NAGVMQNPRHLVRRRGQEARLRCSPMKGHSHVYWYRQLPEEGLKFMVYLQKENIIDESGMPKERFSAEFPKEGPSILRIQQVVRGDSAAYFCASSPPPKLAGPSSYEQYFGPGTRLTVT.

The J gene is TRBJ2-1, the V gene TRBV27, with 9 bases identical to TRBD2. The CDR3 loop spans 13 amino acids. V gave up 9 bases and J gave up 6 bases; unmatched junction bases: 6. The V gene's germline CDR1 is MNHEY and CDR2 SMNVEV (reference sequence). The CDR3 nucleotides are TGTGCCAGTAGGCCGGGACTAGCCAATGAGCAGTTCTTC. Its protein is CASRPGLANEQFF.

This clone showed up just a few times. This chain links TRBV7-3 with TRBJ1-1, with 7 nucleotides matching TRBD1. Germline V gene lookup returns CDR1 SGHTA and CDR2 FQGTGA. With V trimmed by 0 bases and J by 4 bases, 2 bases remained unmatched. The CDR3 spans 14 residues. CDR3 nucleotides: TGTGCCAGCAGCTTAACGTCAGGGGGCACTGAAGCTTTCTTT. It codes for CASSLTSGGTEAFF.

The J gene is TRBJ1-2, the V gene TRBV5-6; D is possibly TRBD1 (6 bases). Trimming stripped 5 bases from V and 0 bases from J, with 14 bases between. The CDR3 is 15 amino acids. Germline lookup yields CDR1 SGHDT and CDR2 YYEEEE. The CDR3 sequence is CASSYRDTANYGYTF. As DNA, the CDR3 is TGTGCCAGCAGTTACCGGGACACAGCTAACTATGGCTACACCTTC.

The CDR3 protein is CASRQGDQPQHF. Written as DNA, the CDR3 is TGTGCCAGCAGACAGGGCGATCAGCCCCAGCATTTT. The gene calls are TRBV2 and TRBJ1-5, with a possible D match to TRBD1 (6 bases). The germline V and J ends were trimmed by 6 bases and 5 bases, with 8 bases remaining between them. The CDR3 has 12 amino acids. The germline gives CDR1 SNHLY, CDR2 FYNNEI.

This clone has more than one count but fewer than ten. V is TRBV7-9 and J is TRBJ1-3; D might be TRBD1 (5 bases). CDR1 and CDR2 from the germline V gene are SEHNR and FQNEAQ (reference sequence). This CDR3 contains 16 residues. The V end was cut by 7 bases, the J end by 1 base, with 17 bases between. Here the CDR3 reads CASMGLRVRSGNTIYF. In DNA form, the CDR3 reads TGTGCCAGCATGGGGCTCCGGGTCAGATCTGGAAACACCATATATTTT.

This chain uses TRBV11-3 with TRBJ2-2, with 8 bases aligning to TRBD1. The ends lost 0 bases at V and 0 bases at J; junction bases unmatched: 3. Looked up from germline, CDR1 is SGHNT and CDR2 is YENEEA. The CDR3 extends over 17 amino acids. CDR3 bases: TGTGCCAGCAGCTTAGATCGGACAGGGCCGAACACCGGGGAGCTGTTTTTT. Protein product: CASSLDRTGPNTGELFF.

The chain is built from TRBV5-1 and TRBJ2-5; the match to TRBD1 covers 8 bases. This CDR3 has 15 residues. Unmatched junction bases numbered 9, after V lost 4 bases and J lost 4 bases. Germline CDR1 reads SGHRS; CDR2 reads YFSETQ. The CDR3 sequence is CASSPGITGGETQYF. CDR3 in DNA: TGCGCCAGCAGCCCGGGGATAACAGGGGGAGAGACCCAGTACTTC.

This chain links TRBV10-1 with TRBJ2-3, with a weak D call TRBD2 (5 bases). V shed 6 bases and J shed 6 bases, with 16 bases lying between them. The CDR3 is 14 residues long. The germline gives CDR1 WNHNN, CDR2 SYGVQD (reference sequence). The CDR3 sequence is CASSPASRTDTQYF. CDR3 nucleotides: TGCGCCAGCAGCCCTGCTAGCCGGACGGATACGCAGTATTTT.

This clone was found once. The J gene is TRBJ1-5, the V gene TRBV4-3; D unresolved. The germline V gene encodes CDR1 LGHNA and CDR2 YSLEER. Trimming stripped 0 bases from V and 0 bases from J, with 3 bases between. The CDR3 has 14 amino acids. The CDR3: CASSQEYSNQPQHF. The CDR3 DNA sequence: TGCGCCAGCAGCCAAGAGTATAGCAATCAGCCCCAGCATTTT.

The gene calls are TRBV6-5 and TRBJ1-5; D may be TRBD1 (6 bases). Germline values: CDR1 MNHEY, CDR2 SVGAGI. The CDR3 totals 15 residues. The germline V and J ends were trimmed by 0 bases and 6 bases, with 12 bases remaining between them. The CDR3 is CASSYSKQGRQPQHF. In nucleotides, the CDR3 is TGTGCCAGCAGTTACTCGAAACAGGGTCGTCAGCCCCAGCATTTT.

The rearrangement links TRBV7-9 to TRBJ1-1; 8 bases are shared with TRBD1. J lost 4 bases, V lost 0 bases, and 4 bases had no gene match. This CDR3 is built from 15 residues. Germline V CDR1 and CDR2: SEHNR, FQNEAQ (reference sequence). Here the CDR3 DNA reads TGTGCCAGCAGCTTAGCGCAGGGGGCGAGCACTGAAGCTTTCTTT. Translation gives CASSLAQGASTEAFF.

V gene TRBV19 combines with J gene TRBJ2-7; weak D call: TRBD2 (5 bases). V was clipped by 4 bases and J by 6 bases, with 13 bases between them. The length of the CDR3 is 13 residues. Germline loops: CDR1 LNHDA, CDR2 SQIVND (reference sequence). The CDR3, as DNA: TGTGCCAGTAGTAAACGGGAAAGAGGCGAGCAGTACTTC. Translation: CASSKRERGEQYF.

This chain joins TRBV2 and TRBJ1-2; 7 bases are a match to TRBD1. V dropped 3 bases and J dropped 5; count of bases not matched to a gene: 3. This CDR3 is built from 13 residues. Germline CDR1 SNHLY, CDR2 FYNNEI. The CDR3 bases are TGTGCCAGCAGTGACGGCAGGGGGTATGGCTACACCTTC. This encodes CASSDGRGYGYTF.

The V and J genes are TRBV7-9 and TRBJ2-7, with TRBD1 identical over 7 bases. Trimming at V came to 5 bases and at J to 0 bases, leaving 16 bases not matched to a gene. This CDR3 has 18 residues. From germline, CDR1 is SEHNR and CDR2 FQNEAQ (reference sequence). CDR3 sequence (DNA): TGTGCCAGCAGCCCTAGCTATAGTGCAGGGGGAAGCTCCTACGAGCAGTACTTC. Translated: CASSPSYSAGGSSYEQYF. The full variable domain, with the rest looked up from reference TRBV7-9 and TRBJ2-7, is DTGVSQNPRHKITKRGQNVTFRCDPISEHNRLYWYRQTLGQGPEFLTYFQNEAQLEKSRLLSDRFSAERPKGSFSTLEIQRTEQGDSAMYLCASSPSYSAGGSSYEQYFGPGTRLTVT.

This chain connects TRBV4-1 to TRBJ1-5; 8 bases agree with TRBD1. Germline CDR1 reads MGHRA; CDR2 reads YSYEKL. Trimming took 0 bases from V and 3 from J; bases not matched to a gene: 7. CDR3 length: 17 amino acids. This CDR3 reads CASSQDPSGGFNQPQHF. CDR3 bases: TGCGCCAGCAGCCAAGACCCTTCAGGGGGCTTCAATCAGCCCCAGCATTTT.

The table lists this clone with a count of one. This sequence joins TRBV7-3 and TRBJ2-5, with TRBD2 as a possible D gene (7 bases). V lost 2 bases and J 3 bases, leaving 13 bases between the germline ends. Germline CDR1 SGHTA, CDR2 FQGTGA. The CDR3 runs to 15 residues. CDR3 nucleotide sequence: TGTGCCAGCAGCTTACGGGGGGCGTCGGAAGAGACCCAGTACTTC. Protein product: CASSLRGASEETQYF.

The rearrangement uses TRBV11-3 and TRBJ1-5; 9 bases line up with TRBD1. Per the germline V gene, CDR1 is SGHNT and CDR2 is YENEEA. J lost 0 bases, V lost 11 bases, and 11 bases had no gene match. The CDR3 consists of 16 residues. Written as DNA, the CDR3 is TGTGCCGTCGGGGACAGGGCTTGGAGTAGCAATCAGCCCCAGCATTTT. Translating gives CAVGDRAWSSNQPQHF. Drawing the rest from reference TRBV11-3 and TRBJ1-5, the complete variable domain is EAGVVQSPRYKIIEKKQPVAFWCNPISGHNTLYWYLQNLGQGPELLIRYENEEAVDDSQLPKDRFSAERLKGVDSTLKIQPAELGDSAVYLCAVGDRAWSSNQPQHFGDGTRLSIL.

V gene TRBV18 combines with J gene TRBJ2-1, with 7 bases aligning to TRBD2. The CDR3 totals 17 residues. From germline, CDR1 is KGHSH and CDR2 LQKENI. V gave up 5 bases and J gave up 0 bases; unmatched junction bases: 10. The CDR3 reads CASSKRGGTISYNEQFF. In DNA, the CDR3 is TGTGCCAGCTCAAAACGAGGCGGGACTATCTCCTACAATGAGCAGTTCTTC.

V is TRBV5-1 and J is TRBJ1-1; 9 bases align to TRBD1. This CDR3 is 15 amino acids long. Trimming at V came to 4 bases and at J to 5 bases, leaving 9 bases not matched to a gene. Germline V gives CDR1 SGHRS, CDR2 YFSETQ. CDR3 DNA: TGCGCCAGCAGCAGATCCGGGACAGGGAAAACTGAAGCTTTCTTT. It specifies CASSRSGTGKTEAFF.

This chain joins TRBV13 and TRBJ2-7; possible D gene TRBD2, 5 bases. CDR3 length equals 14 residues. Germline CDR1 PRHDT, CDR2 FYEKMQ (reference sequence). V was shortened by 0 bases and J by 5 bases, with 11 bases between the two germline ends. CDR3 bases: TGTGCCAGCAGCTTAGGCATAAAGGAGGACGAGCAGTACTTC. Encoded protein: CASSLGIKEDEQYF. Complete variable domain (other parts from reference TRBV13 and TRBJ2-7): AAGVIQSPRHLIKEKRETATLKCYPIPRHDTVYWYQQGPGQDPQFLISFYEKMQSDKGSIPDRFSAQQFSDYHSELNMSSLELGDSALYFCASSLGIKEDEQYFGPGTRLTVT.

This sequence joins TRBV12-3 or TRBV12-4 and TRBJ2-7, with D unclear. V lost 1 base and J lost 4, with 8 bases in between. This CDR3 contains 13 residues. Written as DNA, the CDR3 is TGTGCCAGCAGTTTAGGGAGTCCTTACGAGCAGTACTTC. Encoded protein: CASSLGSPYEQYF.

The rearrangement joins TRBV4-1 to TRBJ2-2; possibly TRBD2 for D (6 bases). Germline CDR1 reads MGHRA; CDR2 reads YSYEKL. CDR3 length equals 16 residues. V dropped 0 bases and J dropped 6 bases, with 14 bases sitting between them. This CDR3 is CASSQDLGGTPGELFF. The CDR3 coding sequence is TGCGCCAGCAGCCAAGATTTAGGAGGGACCCCCGGGGAGCTGTTTTTT.

The chain recombines TRBV25-1 with TRBJ2-7; 7 bases are a match to TRBD2. Trimming cost V 2 bases and J 3 bases; bases outside gene matches: 7. This CDR3 has 15 amino acids. The germline CDR1 and CDR2 sequences are MGHDK and SYGVNS. The CDR3 DNA follows: TGTGCCAGCAGTGAAAGAAGCGGGGCAGGCTACGAGCAGTACTTC. Amino acids: CASSERSGAGYEQYF.

The V call is TRBV3-1 (or the pseudogene TRBV3-2), the J call TRBJ2-5; D unclear. The germline V gene encodes CDR1 LGHDT and CDR2 YNNKEL (reference sequence). This CDR3 is built from 13 residues. Trimming removed 1 base at V and 2 bases at J, with 5 bases between. The CDR3 protein is CASSQAVQETQYF. The CDR3 nucleotides read TGTGCCAGCAGCCAAGCGGTTCAAGAGACCCAGTACTTC.

This clone was recorded only once. The J gene is TRBJ2-1, the V gene TRBV5-1, with 9 bases lining up with TRBD1. The V segment lost 4 bases and the J segment 7 bases; nucleotides outside the gene matches: 9. This CDR3 has 15 residues. Germline lookup yields CDR1 SGHRS and CDR2 YFSETQ. The CDR3 sequence is CASSMGDRDGNEQFF. CDR3 bases: TGCGCCAGCAGCATGGGGGACAGGGATGGAAATGAGCAGTTCTTC.

For this clone: At one end the junction does not follow the germline gene, possibly because of a read error. The chain couples TRBV19 to TRBJ1-5; D might be TRBD1 (6 bases). This CDR3 spans 13 amino acids. From germline, CDR1 is LNHDA and CDR2 SQIVND (reference sequence). Here the CDR3 DNA reads TGTGCCAGTAGTAGGCGACAGGATCAGCCCCGGCATTTT. Translating it yields CASSRRQDQPRHF.

The gene calls are TRBV6-4 and TRBJ1-4; TRBD1 matches at 9 bases. Trimming cost V 8 bases and J 12 bases; bases outside gene matches: 22. This CDR3 has 17 amino acids. The V gene's germline CDR1 is MRHNA and CDR2 SNTAGT. The CDR3 spells CASVPSRTGDRWKELFF. The CDR3 region has the DNA TGTGCCAGCGTACCCTCCCGGACAGGGGATCGCTGGAAAGAACTGTTTTTT.

The chain uses TRBV7-6 and TRBJ2-1; TRBD1 agrees at 9 bases. This CDR3 is 14 amino acids long. The germline CDR1 and CDR2 sequences are SGHVS and FNYEAQ. With 4 bases clipped from V and 8 bases from J, the junction kept 6 bases outside the gene matches. DNA of the CDR3: TGTGCCAGCAGCTCTCACAGGGGGCGGGATGAGCAGTTCTTC. It codes for CASSSHRGRDEQFF.